Shown below are 24 T cell receptor beta chains from a single sample sequenced in a study of T-cell reconstitution after alpha-beta-depleted transplantation in children. A TCRbeta library incorporating unique molecular identifiers was prepared. MiXCR was run by TCRdb on the PCR reads, yielding one entry per CDR3 protein. The table records approximately 350,000 distinct CDR3 sequences, about 17% of them present only once. Sequencing used PBMCs, mostly from graft donor cells, obtained 360 days after TCRalphabeta/CD19-depleted stem cell transplant. These TCRs come from a male patient aged 2-10 years who had a stem cell transplant for acute lymphoblastic leukemia, so the T cells may come from the graft donor.

The J gene is TRBJ1-6, the V gene TRBV6-1, with 9 bases aligning to TRBD1. The V gene's germline CDR1 is MNHNS and CDR2 SASEGT. The V and J ends lost 5 bases and 6 bases, in that order; junction bases with no gene match: 8. This CDR3 region has 16 residues. The CDR3 DNA sequence: TGTGCCAGCAGTCAGGGGTTGGACAGGGGTAATTCACCCCTCCACTTT. Encoded protein: CASSQGLDRGNSPLHF.

The chain recombines TRBV7-9 with TRBJ2-1, with unresolved D. Germline V CDR1 and CDR2: SEHNR, FQNEAQ (reference sequence). This CDR3 spans 15 amino acids. V was clipped by 3 bases and J by 7 bases, with 16 bases between them. CDR3 sequence: CASSFLGSAGNEQFF. DNA of the CDR3: TGTGCCAGCAGCTTCTTGGGTTCCGCCGGGAATGAGCAGTTCTTC.

J is TRBJ2-2 and V is TRBV27; D unresolved. The V gene's germline CDR1 is MNHEY and CDR2 SMNVEV (reference sequence). The CDR3 sequence is 12 residues long. V lost 7 bases and J 7 bases, leaving 10 bases between the germline ends. CDR3 nucleotides: TGTGCCAGCACTACGGAAGACGGGGAGCTGTTTTTT. This translates into CASTTEDGELFF.

V gene TRBV12-3 or TRBV12-4 combines with J gene TRBJ2-7, with 8 positions matching TRBD2. This CDR3 is built from 12 residues. V trimming: 5 bases; J trimming: 7 bases; junction bases outside the gene matches: 4. The chain's CDR3 is CASSGLAREQYF. The CDR3 DNA follows: TGTGCCAGCAGTGGACTAGCTCGAGAGCAGTACTTC.

This clonotype has more than one count but fewer than ten. The chain combines TRBV4-1 with TRBJ2-7; perhaps TRBD1 as D (6 bases). The CDR3 has 17 residues. Germline assignment: CDR1 MGHRA and CDR2 YSYEKL. The V and J ends lost 4 bases and 2 bases respectively, with 21 bases between them. CDR3 coding DNA: TGCGCCAGCAGCCCACGGCCACAGACAGGCGTTACCTACGAGCAGTACTTC. Translation gives CASSPRPQTGVTYEQYF.

V usage is TRBV5-5 and J usage is TRBJ2-7; weak D call: TRBD2 (6 bases). Trimming took 0 bases from V and 5 from J, leaving 18 bases between them. The germline CDR1 and CDR2 sequences are SGHKS and YYEKEE (reference sequence). The CDR3 totals 16 residues. CDR3 DNA sequence: TGTGCCAGCAGCTTGGGCACGGGAGCGGTACTCGACGAGCAGTACTTC. It encodes CASSLGTGAVLDEQYF.

This clonotype was picked up many times. The chain has TRBV12-3 or TRBV12-4 and TRBJ1-1; D possibly corresponds to TRBD1 (6 bases). V was cut by 3 bases and J by 1 base, with 12 bases left in between. CDR3 length: 15 amino acids. DNA of the CDR3: TGTGCCAGCAGTTTTAGGGGGGTAACGAACACTGAAGCTTTCTTT. Amino acid sequence: CASSFRGVTNTEAFF.

This clonotype has only a few counts. V gene TRBV20-1 combines with J gene TRBJ2-1; D uncertain. Germline V gene data show CDR1 as DFQATT and CDR2 as SNEGSKA (reference sequence). This CDR3 contains 8 residues. V lost 3 bases, J lost 12 bases, and 3 bases lay in between. The CDR3: CSASRQFF. CDR3 bases: TGCAGTGCTAGTAGGCAGTTCTTC.

The chain carries TRBV6-1 and TRBJ2-1; TRBD1 might be the D (6 bases). The germline V gene encodes CDR1 MNHNS and CDR2 SASEGT. V was shortened by 9 bases and J by 0 bases, with 12 bases between the two germline ends. CDR3 length: 14 residues. The CDR3 region has the DNA TGTGCCAGTTTCCAGGGGAGCTCCTACAATGAGCAGTTCTTC. It yields the protein CASFQGSSYNEQFF.

This clonotype was seen at least ten times. The chain recombines TRBV28 with TRBJ1-3; D ambiguous. Per germline, CDR1 MDHEN and CDR2 SYDVKM. The V end was cut by 3 bases, the J end by 0 bases, with 6 bases between. The CDR3 is made up of 14 amino acids. The CDR3 DNA is TGTGCCAGCAGTTTCGCCTCCTCTGGAAACACCATATATTTT. Its protein is CASSFASSGNTIYF.

At least ten counts were recorded for this clonotype. This chain connects TRBV7-9 to TRBJ2-7; 9 bases are a match to TRBD1. The CDR3 has 16 residues. V was pared by 5 bases and J by 1 base, with 9 bases of the junction left unmatched. CDR1 is SEHNR and CDR2 is FQNEAQ in the germline V gene (reference sequence). This CDR3 reads CASSPQTGTGSYEQYF. As DNA, the CDR3 is TGTGCCAGCAGCCCCCAAACCGGGACAGGGTCCTACGAGCAGTACTTC. Looking up the rest from reference TRBV7-9 and TRBJ2-7 gives the full variable domain: DTGVSQNPRHKITKRGQNVTFRCDPISEHNRLYWYRQTLGQGPEFLTYFQNEAQLEKSRLLSDRFSAERPKGSFSTLEIQRTEQGDSAMYLCASSPQTGTGSYEQYFGPGTRLTVT.

A few counts support this clonotype. The chain recombines TRBV7-9 with TRBJ2-1, with 7 bases lining up with TRBD2. Unmatched junction bases numbered 10, after V lost 7 bases and J lost 1 base. Germline CDR1 is SEHNR and CDR2 is FQNEAQ (reference sequence). The CDR3 is 16 residues long. Here the CDR3 DNA reads TGTGCCAGCAAAGGGAGGGGCTTCTTATCCTACAATGAGCAGTTCTTC. It codes for CASKGRGFLSYNEQFF.

This clonotype was seen a handful of times. This rearrangement joins TRBV9 to TRBJ2-2; TRBD2 aligns across 8 bases. Germline V gives CDR1 SGDLS, CDR2 YYNGEE. This CDR3 has 17 residues. With 3 bases clipped from V and 3 bases from J, the junction kept 10 bases outside the gene matches. Here the CDR3 reads CASSASSSGWYTGELFF. The DNA of the CDR3 is TGTGCCAGCAGCGCCTCTTCTAGCGGGTGGTACACCGGGGAGCTGTTTTTT.

The chain uses TRBV29-1 and TRBJ2-3; maybe TRBD1 (5 bases). The V gene's germline CDR1 is SQVTM and CDR2 ANQGSEA. With 4 bases removed from V and 2 bases from J, the gap between germline ends came to 10 bases. The CDR3 consists of 13 residues. CDR3 loop: CSVGTHVTDTQYF. The DNA for the CDR3 is TGCAGCGTTGGGACACACGTCACAGATACGCAGTATTTT.

This clonotype was seen ten or more times. This chain uses TRBV4-3 with TRBJ2-2; 8 bases align to TRBD2. This CDR3 spans 15 amino acids. Germline V gene lookup returns CDR1 LGHNA and CDR2 YSLEER. Trimming removed 1 base from V and 7 bases from J; junction bases left unmatched: 5. CDR3 sequence reads: CASSQATSGHGELFF. DNA for the CDR3: TGCGCCAGCAGCCAAGCAACTAGCGGCCACGGGGAGCTGTTTTTT.

The table lists this clonotype with a few counts. J is TRBJ2-2 and V is TRBV15; D perhaps matches TRBD1 (6 bases). V lost 4 bases and J 6 bases, leaving 9 bases between the germline ends. The CDR3 spans 13 residues. Germline CDR1 is LNHNV and CDR2 is YYDKDF (reference sequence). CDR3 in DNA: TGTGCCACCAGCACACAGGGACCCGGGGAGCTGTTTTTT. Its translation is CATSTQGPGELFF.

This clonotype came up many times. The V call is TRBV6-5, the J call TRBJ1-2, with D uncertain. Trimming took off 2 bases at V and 0 bases at J, with 10 bases between the two ends. In germline, CDR1 is MNHEY, CDR2 SVGAGI. The CDR3 covers 15 residues. The CDR3 region is CASSYELRPNYGYTF. The CDR3 DNA is TGTGCCAGCAGTTACGAACTACGACCTAACTATGGCTACACCTTC.

This chain links TRBV4-3 with TRBJ2-1, with 7 bases fitting TRBD2. Trimming cost V 3 bases and J 4 bases; bases outside gene matches: 9. Germline values: CDR1 LGHNA, CDR2 YSLEER. The CDR3 consists of 16 residues. The CDR3 protein is CASSQGARGGYNEQFF. The CDR3 DNA sequence: TGCGCCAGCAGCCAGGGTGCGCGCGGGGGTTACAATGAGCAGTTCTTC.

V is TRBV7-6 and J is TRBJ2-3; D call uncertain. V dropped 5 bases and J dropped 2 bases, with 8 bases sitting between them. Germline-derived CDR1 and CDR2 are SGHVS and FNYEAQ. The CDR3 is made up of 13 amino acids. CDR3 sequence: CASSTEPTDTQYF. For the CDR3, the DNA is TGTGCCAGCAGCACGGAGCCCACAGATACGCAGTATTTT.

The CDR3 nucleotides are TGTGCCAGCAGCCAAGGCAGGGGGCCTCGCTACGAGCAGTACTTC. Translation: CASSQGRGPRYEQYF. V usage is TRBV14 and J usage is TRBJ2-7; 8 bases line up with TRBD1. The CDR3 covers 15 residues. Losses at the gene ends were 1 base for V and 3 bases for J; bases not matched to a gene: 5. The germline V gene encodes CDR1 SGHDN and CDR2 FVKESK. The variable domain in full, completed from reference TRBV14 and TRBJ2-7, reads EAGVTQFPSHSVIEKGQTVTLRCDPISGHDNLYWYRRVMGKEIKFLLHFVKESKQDESGMPNNRFLAERTGGTYSTLKVQPAELEDSGVYFCASSQGRGPRYEQYFGPGTRLTVT.

The genes are TRBV20-1 and TRBJ2-1; 11 nucleotides align to TRBD2. The germline CDR1 and CDR2 sequences are DFQATT and SNEGSKA (reference sequence). The CDR3 loop spans 14 amino acids. The V gene end was trimmed by 6 bases and the J gene end by 6 bases; junction bases not matched to a gene: 7. The CDR3 DNA reads as TGCAGTGCCAGAACTAGCGGGAGAAGCAATGAGCAGTTCTTC. Translating gives CSARTSGRSNEQFF.

At least ten counts were recorded for this clonotype. This chain joins TRBV25-1 and TRBJ2-7, with TRBD1 matching over 12 bases. The CDR3 is made up of 15 amino acids. Germline V lookup: CDR1 MGHDK, CDR2 SYGVNS. V shed 1 base and J 4 bases; nucleotides not matched to a gene: 2. CDR3 DNA sequence: TGTGCCAGCAGTGAATGGGGACAGGGGGCGTACGAGCAGTACTTC. It translates to CASSEWGQGAYEQYF.

The chain recombines TRBV4-1 with TRBJ2-3; TRBD1 is a possible D gene (6 bases). CDR3 length: 15 amino acids. The V end was cut by 1 base, the J end by 5 bases, with 13 bases between. Germline values: CDR1 MGHRA, CDR2 YSYEKL. CDR3 sequence (DNA): TGCGCCAGCAGCCAAGGGCCAGGGGCTGGAGATACGCAGTATTTT. This codes for CASSQGPGAGDTQYF.

This clonotype was observed a handful of times. V usage is TRBV28 and J usage is TRBJ1-2; D is unclear. Germline V gene lookup returns CDR1 MDHEN and CDR2 SYDVKM. The V and J ends lost 4 bases and 5 bases respectively, with 17 bases between them. The CDR3 spans 15 residues. CDR3 residues: CASSSGTRAPYGYTF. In DNA, the CDR3 is TGTGCCAGCAGTTCGGGAACCCGGGCCCCTTATGGCTACACCTTC.